A single sample is the source of the 19 T cell receptor beta chains below, sequenced in a study of shared clonotypes between healthy human individuals. Produced via immunoSEQ multiplex PCR; TCRdb's table is partial and in-frame only. Of 850,000 to 1,200,000 clones listed, 75% are singletons. The sample taken for sequencing was memory CD4+ T cells sorted from blood. Subset: CD45RA-negative fraction. The receptors were sampled from a man aged 18 to 30 in good health.

The V and J genes are TRBV9 and TRBJ2-2, with a tentative D call TRBD2 (6 bases). The germline V and J ends were trimmed by 6 bases and 0 bases, with 12 bases remaining between them. CDR1 is SGDLS and CDR2 is YYNGEE in the germline V gene. The CDR3 runs 15 residues. The CDR3 region is CASTLAGTNTGELFF. CDR3 nucleotides: TGTGCCAGCACCCTTGCGGGGACGAACACCGGGGAGCTGTTTTTT.

CDR3: CASSNRDLYGYTF. CDR3 coding DNA: TGTGCCAGCAGCAACCGGGACCTCTATGGCTACACCTTC. The chain couples TRBV7-9 to TRBJ1-2, with D perhaps TRBD1 (5 bases). The V and J ends lost 5 bases and 4 bases respectively, with 11 bases between them. CDR3 length: 13 residues. Germline CDR1 is SEHNR and CDR2 is FQNEAQ (reference sequence).

As for this clone: It is likely a read error: a sequence one base away is far more abundant. The V gene is TRBV5-1, the J gene TRBJ2-7; D is undetermined. CDR1 is SGHRS and CDR2 is YFSETQ in the germline V gene. The CDR3 is 11 residues long. The CDR3 spells CAGSDFYEQYF. Here the CDR3 DNA reads TGCGCCGGCAGTGACTTCTACGAGCAGTACTTC.

The chain couples TRBV19 to TRBJ1-5; 7 positions agree with TRBD1. Looked up from germline, CDR1 is LNHDA and CDR2 is SQIVND (reference sequence). CDR3 size: 14 residues. V shed 7 bases, J shed 3 bases, and the junction held 6 bases outside the gene matches. The CDR3 region is CASTGGQFNQPQHF. The CDR3 nucleotides read TGTGCCAGTACGGGGGGACAGTTCAATCAGCCCCAGCATTTT.

The chain has TRBV5-4 and TRBJ2-7; TRBD2 matches 11 bases. The junction had 3 bases not matched to a gene; V was cut back by 4 bases and J by 0 bases. This CDR3 is built from 15 residues. CDR1 and CDR2 (germline): SGHNT, YYREEE (reference sequence). The CDR3 DNA is TGTGCCAGCAGCGATCTAGCGGGAGGCTCCTACGAGCAGTACTTC. Protein: CASSDLAGGSYEQYF.

The sample holds a few counts of this clone. The chain employs TRBV11-2 and TRBJ1-4; D is unresolved. The CDR3 consists of 13 residues. Looked up from germline, CDR1 is SGHAT and CDR2 is FQNNGV. V shed 3 bases and J shed 5 bases, with 7 bases lying between them. As DNA, the CDR3 is TGTGCCAGCAGCTTCACTTTAAATGAAAAACTGTTTTTT. Protein sequence: CASSFTLNEKLFF.

This clone has a handful of counts. This rearrangement joins TRBV11-2 to TRBJ2-3, with 11 nucleotides matching TRBD2. Germline V CDR1 and CDR2: SGHAT, FQNNGV. The CDR3 is made up of 16 amino acids. J was trimmed by 2 bases and V by 3 bases; bases with no gene match: 4. The CDR3 region has the DNA TGTGCCAGCAGCTTCCTAGCGGGGGGAACCACAGATACGCAGTATTTT. It specifies CASSFLAGGTTDTQYF.

The CDR3 DNA reads TGCGCCAGCAGCCCTGGGACAGGGGGCTACGAGACCCAGTACTTC. It translates to CASSPGTGGYETQYF. The rearrangement joins TRBV5-1 to TRBJ2-5, with 12 bases aligning to TRBD1. CDR1 SGHRS and CDR2 YFSETQ come from the germline V gene. Germline trimming cut 4 bases from V and 5 bases from J; bases unmatched to any gene: 6. The CDR3 contains 15 residues.

J is TRBJ2-2 and V is TRBV7-2; D uncertain. Trimming removed 3 bases from V and 4 bases from J, with 6 bases in between. In germline, CDR1 is SGHTA, CDR2 FQGNSA. This CDR3 has 13 residues. CDR3 loop: CASSLLITGELFF. CDR3 nucleotide sequence: TGTGCCAGCAGCTTGCTCATCACCGGGGAGCTGTTTTTT.

The chain links TRBV4-1 to TRBJ1-1, with D possibly TRBD1 on 5 matching bases. Germline lookup yields CDR1 MGHRA and CDR2 YSYEKL. The CDR3 contains 14 residues. V was pared by 0 bases and J by 4 bases, with 9 bases between. CDR3 loop: CASSQEGGTTEAFF. As DNA, the CDR3 is TGCGCCAGCAGCCAAGAAGGAGGGACCACTGAAGCTTTCTTT.

The rearrangement links TRBV5-5 to TRBJ1-4, with D possibly TRBD1 on 6 matching bases. Germline V CDR1 and CDR2: SGHKS, YYEKEE (reference sequence). V lost 2 bases and J 8 bases, leaving 10 bases between the germline ends. The CDR3 extends over 13 amino acids. CDR3 DNA sequence: TGTGCCAGCAGCTTTAATCAGGGGGAAAAACTGTTTTTT. It codes for CASSFNQGEKLFF.

The chain links TRBV29-1 to TRBJ2-3, with D possibly being TRBD2 (6 bases). Germline V CDR1 and CDR2: SQVTM, ANQGSEA. CDR3 size: 14 residues. Trimming shortened V by 5 bases and J by 2 bases, and 14 bases separated the two germline ends. CDR3 amino acids: CSVSLGGNTDTQYF. For the CDR3, the DNA is TGCAGCGTTTCCTTGGGCGGGAACACAGATACGCAGTATTTT.

This chain links TRBV10-3 with TRBJ1-4; tentative D call: TRBD1 (6 bases). Trimming removed 6 bases at V and 8 bases at J, with 10 bases between. The CDR3 length is 12 residues. Germline CDR1 reads ENHRY; CDR2 reads SYGVKD. The CDR3 protein is CAISGQREKLFF. The CDR3 DNA reads TGTGCCATCAGCGGACAGAGGGAAAAACTGTTTTTT.

V usage is TRBV7-9 and J usage is TRBJ1-6, with D possibly TRBD1 on 5 matching bases. CDR1 SEHNR and CDR2 FQNEAQ come from the germline V gene (reference sequence). Trimming removed 5 bases at V and 5 bases at J, with 19 bases between. This CDR3 is 17 amino acids long. The CDR3 DNA reads TGTGCCAGCAGCCATGGGGCGGCCGCCGTGGATAATTCACCCCTCCACTTT. Its translation: CASSHGAAAVDNSPLHF. Drawing the rest from reference TRBV7-9 and TRBJ1-6, the complete variable domain is DTGVSQNPRHKITKRGQNVTFRCDPISEHNRLYWYRQTLGQGPEFLTYFQNEAQLEKSRLLSDRFSAERPKGSFSTLEIQRTEQGDSAMYLCASSHGAAAVDNSPLHFGNGTRLTVT.

The chain uses TRBV30 and TRBJ1-2; the match to TRBD1 covers 7 bases. V shed 0 bases and J 8 bases; nucleotides not matched to a gene: 9. Germline CDR1 is GTSNPN and CDR2 is SVGIG (reference sequence). This CDR3 has 14 amino acids. Here the CDR3 reads CAWSVEGRGSGYTF. The DNA of the CDR3 is TGTGCCTGGAGTGTAGAAGGCAGGGGGAGCGGCTACACCTTC.

This chain uses TRBV7-2 with TRBJ1-2; the D is unclear. V lost 6 bases and J 8 bases, leaving 16 bases between the germline ends. The CDR3 has 13 residues. Germline CDR1 SGHTA, CDR2 FQGNSA. CDR3 sequence (DNA): TGTGCCAGCAGTATAACCTTCATCGGAGGCTACACCTTC. Translated, it gives CASSITFIGGYTF.

The chain joins TRBV4-2 to TRBJ2-7, with 7 nucleotides matching TRBD1. The germline CDR1 and CDR2 sequences are LGHNA and YNFKEQ. J gave up 1 base and V 0 bases, and 3 bases lay outside the gene matches. This CDR3 comprises 15 residues. For the CDR3, the DNA is TGTGCCAGCAGCCAAGATGGGGGACAGTCCTACGAGCAGTACTTC. Translation gives CASSQDGGQSYEQYF.

On this clone: The same CDR3 is also encoded by other DNA sequences in this sample. The genes are TRBV5-1 and TRBJ2-1; 8 nucleotides line up with TRBD1. CDR1 and CDR2 from the germline V gene are SGHRS and YFSETQ. This CDR3 is built from 14 residues. Trimming took 0 bases from V and 6 from J; bases not matched to a gene: 2. The CDR3 protein is CASSLEDRANEQFF. CDR3 sequence (DNA): TGCGCCAGCAGCTTGGAGGACAGGGCCAATGAGCAGTTCTTC. The complete variable domain, with remaining parts taken from reference TRBV5-1 and TRBJ2-1, reads KAGVTQTPRYLIKTRGQQVTLSCSPISGHRSVSWYQQTPGQGLQFLFEYFSETQRNKGNFPGRFSGRQFSNSRSEMNVSTLELGDSALYLCASSLEDRANEQFFGPGTRLTVL.

V gene TRBV30 combines with J gene TRBJ1-2; tentative D call: TRBD1 (5 bases). V dropped 8 bases and J dropped 8 bases, with 21 bases sitting between them. Per germline, CDR1 GTSNPN and CDR2 SVGIG (reference sequence). The CDR3 has 13 amino acids. CDR3 sequence (DNA): TGTGCCCAACAAGGGGACGGGGCCGAGGGCTACACCTTC. Its translation is CAQQGDGAEGYTF.